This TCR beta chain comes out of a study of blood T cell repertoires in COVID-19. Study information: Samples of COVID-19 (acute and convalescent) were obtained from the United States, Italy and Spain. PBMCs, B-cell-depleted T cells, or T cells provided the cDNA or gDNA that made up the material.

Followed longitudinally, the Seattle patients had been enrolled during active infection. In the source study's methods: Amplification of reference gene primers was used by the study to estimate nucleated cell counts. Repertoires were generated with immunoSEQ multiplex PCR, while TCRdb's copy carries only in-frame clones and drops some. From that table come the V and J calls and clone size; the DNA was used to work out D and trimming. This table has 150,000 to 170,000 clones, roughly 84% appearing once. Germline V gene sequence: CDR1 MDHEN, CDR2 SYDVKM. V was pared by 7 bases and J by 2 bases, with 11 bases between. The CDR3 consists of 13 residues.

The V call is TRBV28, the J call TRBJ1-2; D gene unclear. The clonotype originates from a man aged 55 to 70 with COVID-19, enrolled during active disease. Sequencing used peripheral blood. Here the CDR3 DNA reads TGTGCCAGCAATACCAACAGCAACTATGGCTACACCTTC. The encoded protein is CASNTNSNYGYTF.